The 8 T cell receptor beta chains given below trace back to one sample, sequenced in a study of cytomegalovirus exposure and HLA in healthy donors. PCR amplification relied on 60 Vbeta primers (plus 13 Jbeta primers). Sequencing used immunoSEQ multiplex PCR; TCRdb keeps in-frame clones, though not all of them. The sample contains about 270,000 clones, under 80% of which appear only once. Input material: PBMCs. Receptors were obtained from a female donor in good health and CMV-seronegative.

The CDR3 spells CASPRGGVTGELFF. The CDR3 DNA reads TGTGCCAGCCCCCGCGGAGGAGTAACCGGGGAGCTGTTTTTT. The chain recombines TRBV6-1 with TRBJ2-2; perhaps TRBD2 as D (5 bases). V lost 8 bases, J lost 5 bases, and 15 bases lay in between. In germline, CDR1 is MNHNS, CDR2 SASEGT. The CDR3 extends over 14 amino acids.

This clone occurred a few times. The V call is TRBV30, the J call TRBJ1-1; 11 bases are shared with TRBD1. The J segment lost 4 bases and the V segment lost 4 bases, leaving 8 bases of the junction unmatched. This CDR3 is built from 15 residues. CDR1 is GTSNPN and CDR2 is SVGIG in the germline V gene (reference sequence). The DNA of the CDR3 is TGTGCCTGGAATGGACAGGGGGCTAGGAGCACTGAAGCTTTCTTT. It is translated as CAWNGQGARSTEAFF. Full variable domain (outside the CDR3, taken from reference TRBV30 and TRBJ1-1): SQTIHQWPATLVQPVGSPLSLECTVEGTSNPNLYWYRQAAGRGLQLLFYSVGIGQISSEVPQNLSASRPQDRQFILSSKKLLLSDSGFYLCAWNGQGARSTEAFFGQGTRLTVV.

V gene TRBV2 combines with J gene TRBJ1-1; a possible D gene is TRBD1 (6 bases). V was cut by 3 bases and J by 5 bases, with 13 bases left in between. The CDR3 spans 14 residues. Germline V gene lookup returns CDR1 SNHLY and CDR2 FYNNEI. The CDR3 reads CASSEWTEGTEAFF. In DNA, the CDR3 is TGTGCCAGCAGTGAGTGGACAGAGGGGACTGAAGCTTTCTTT.

The CDR3 region is CASSRLGQQEKLFF. The CDR3 nucleotides are TGTGCCAGCAGCAGGTTAGGACAGCAGGAAAAACTGTTTTTT. V usage is TRBV6-5 and J usage is TRBJ1-4, with D possibly being TRBD1 (6 bases). The germline CDR1 and CDR2 sequences are MNHEY and SVGAGI. V lost 6 bases and J lost 8, with 16 bases in between. CDR3 length equals 14 residues.

The chain is built from TRBV19 and TRBJ2-1, with 8 positions matching TRBD1. After removal of 3 bases from V and 9 bases from J, the junction contained 4 bases not matched to a gene. This CDR3 spans 13 amino acids. Germline CDR1 LNHDA, CDR2 SQIVND (reference sequence). CDR3 sequence reads: CASSIDRGAEQFF. As DNA, the CDR3 is TGTGCCAGTAGTATTGACAGGGGCGCTGAGCAGTTCTTC.

V is TRBV18 and J is TRBJ2-5, with 10 bases that match TRBD2. Germline V CDR1 and CDR2: KGHSH, LQKENI. The CDR3 contains 15 residues. V was pared by 5 bases and J by 4 bases, with 7 bases of the junction left unmatched. This chain's CDR3 is CASSSLAGVGETQYF. As DNA, the CDR3 is TGTGCCAGCTCATCCCTAGCGGGAGTGGGAGAGACCCAGTACTTC.

This clone was found a few times. This chain links TRBV28 with TRBJ1-2; 7 positions match TRBD1. The germline gives CDR1 MDHEN, CDR2 SYDVKM. V shed 2 bases and J 3 bases; nucleotides not matched to a gene: 6. This CDR3 contains 15 residues. CDR3 protein: CASSLPLDRYYGYTF. The CDR3 DNA sequence: TGTGCCAGCAGTTTACCTCTGGACAGGTACTATGGCTACACCTTC.

The chain recombines TRBV11-2 with TRBJ2-5; the D is unclear. The V end lost 5 bases, the J end lost 0 bases, and 16 bases lay between the germline ends. Germline V gives CDR1 SGHAT, CDR2 FQNNGV. This CDR3 is 16 amino acids long. Written as DNA, the CDR3 is TGTGCCAGCAGCGCAAACCCGGGTTCGTACCAAGAGACCCAGTACTTC. This translates into CASSANPGSYQETQYF.